This entry lists 26 T cell receptor beta chains sequenced from one sample in a study of shared clonotypes between healthy human individuals. Produced via immunoSEQ multiplex PCR; TCRdb's table is partial and in-frame only. The sample includes fewer than 1.8 million clones, 98% of them seen just once. The specimen sequenced was naive CD4+ T cells sorted from blood. Specified subset: CD45RA+ positively selected. Receptors were obtained from a man in his thirties or forties in good health.

V and J are TRBV27 and TRBJ1-4, with TRBD1 matching 8 bases. Per germline, CDR1 MNHEY and CDR2 SMNVEV (reference sequence). The CDR3 has 20 residues. The junction had 18 bases not matched to a gene; V was cut back by 5 bases and J by 1 base. CDR3 DNA sequence: TGTGCCAGCAGTCTCCGGGGACAGGCGAGTTGGAGGCGAACTAATGAAAAACTGTTTTTT. Amino acids: CASSLRGQASWRRTNEKLFF.

The CDR3, as DNA: TGCGCCAGCACCGAAGCCCCCTCAGGGGGCGCCGGGTATGGCTACACCTTC. As protein: CASTEAPSGGAGYGYTF. The chain has TRBV4-1 and TRBJ1-2; the match to TRBD1 covers 8 bases. CDR3 size: 17 residues. J was trimmed by 5 bases and V by 7 bases; bases with no gene match: 18. Germline CDR1 and CDR2: MGHRA and YSYEKL.

V gene TRBV29-1 combines with J gene TRBJ1-1, with TRBD1 identical over 8 bases. The germline V gene has CDR1 SQVTM and CDR2 ANQGSEA. The CDR3 contains 12 residues. The trim removed 7 bases at V and 5 bases at J, leaving 6 bases unmatched. Here the CDR3 DNA reads TGCAGCGCGACAGGGGAGGTGACTGAAGCTTTCTTT. This translates into CSATGEVTEAFF.

The V gene is TRBV2, the J gene TRBJ2-5; unclear D gene. Germline CDR1 SNHLY, CDR2 FYNNEI. Trimming took 4 bases from V and 5 from J, leaving 17 bases between them. This CDR3 is 15 amino acids long. The CDR3 sequence: CASSGRTSMAETQYF. In DNA, the CDR3 is TGTGCCAGCAGTGGTCGGACCTCTATGGCGGAGACCCAGTACTTC.

V gene TRBV27 combines with J gene TRBJ2-1, with 11 bases matching TRBD1. Germline-derived CDR1 and CDR2 are MNHEY and SMNVEV (reference sequence). V lost 6 bases and J lost 6; bases outside the gene matches: 7. The CDR3 contains 15 residues. The CDR3 coding sequence is TGTGCCAGCAGCGACGAGGGACAGGGGGTCAATGAGCAGTTCTTC. This codes for CASSDEGQGVNEQFF.

CDR3 residues: CASSLSTGGQTQYF. In nucleotides, the CDR3 is TGTGCCAGCAGCTTGTCTACAGGGGGGCAGACCCAGTACTTC. The V and J genes are TRBV11-2 and TRBJ2-5, with 8 bases aligning to TRBD1. The CDR3 has 14 amino acids. CDR1 and CDR2 from the germline V gene are SGHAT and FQNNGV. Unmatched junction bases numbered 6, after V lost 3 bases and J lost 6 bases.

The sample holds one count of this clone. The CDR3 coding sequence is TGTGCCAGTTTATATTCAGACAGTAGCCACGAGCAGTACTTC. Translated, it gives CASLYSDSSHEQYF. The chain links TRBV6-1 to TRBJ2-7; a weak D match, TRBD1 (5 bases). The V end was cut by 9 bases, the J end by 5 bases, with 20 bases between. Germline V gene data show CDR1 as MNHNS and CDR2 as SASEGT. The CDR3 sequence is 14 residues long.

V and J are TRBV5-1 and TRBJ2-6, with D possibly matching TRBD2 (6 bases). Germline lookup yields CDR1 SGHRS and CDR2 YFSETQ. This CDR3 is 16 amino acids long. V was clipped by 4 bases and J by 0 bases, with 11 bases between them. The DNA of the CDR3 is TGCGCCAGCAGCGTGGACGGGAGCTCTGGGGCCAACGTCCTGACTTTC. Protein: CASSVDGSSGANVLTF. Combining the CDR3 with reference TRBV5-1 and TRBJ2-6 gives the whole variable domain KAGVTQTPRYLIKTRGQQVTLSCSPISGHRSVSWYQQTPGQGLQFLFEYFSETQRNKGNFPGRFSGRQFSNSRSEMNVSTLELGDSALYLCASSVDGSSGANVLTFGAGSRLTVL.

The rearrangement joins TRBV10-3 to TRBJ1-5; D is ambiguous. Per germline, CDR1 ENHRY and CDR2 SYGVKD. CDR3 length equals 15 residues. The V and J ends lost 3 bases and 0 bases respectively, with 9 bases between them. The CDR3 DNA is TGTGCCATCAGTGATAATGACTATAGCAATCAGCCCCAGCATTTT. Translation: CAISDNDYSNQPQHF.

The chain has TRBV29-1 and TRBJ2-5; D perhaps matches TRBD2 (5 bases). There are 13 residues in the CDR3. CDR1 and CDR2 from the germline V gene are SQVTM and ANQGSEA. V was trimmed by 4 bases and J by 0 bases, leaving 9 bases between them. The CDR3 DNA sequence: TGCAGCGTTGGGGGAGTAAACCAAGAGACCCAGTACTTC. It codes for CSVGGVNQETQYF.

V and J are TRBV30 and TRBJ2-5; 7 bases map to TRBD2. Per germline, CDR1 GTSNPN and CDR2 SVGIG (reference sequence). The ends lost 3 bases at V and 6 bases at J; junction bases unmatched: 4. The CDR3 contains 12 residues. The CDR3 DNA follows: TGTGCCTGGAGCCTAGCGGTTCAGACCCAGTACTTC. It encodes CAWSLAVQTQYF.

V and J are TRBV18 and TRBJ1-2, with 10 bases matching TRBD1. Germline-derived CDR1 and CDR2 are KGHSH and LQKENI. The CDR3 extends over 15 amino acids. After removal of 3 bases from V and 2 bases from J, the junction contained 3 bases not matched to a gene. CDR3 DNA: TGTGCCAGCTCACCTAGGGACAGGGGAAACTATGGCTACACCTTC. It specifies CASSPRDRGNYGYTF.

The rearrangement links TRBV7-2 to TRBJ2-3; TRBD2 agrees at 10 bases. The CDR3 runs 15 residues. Germline V CDR1 and CDR2: SGHTA, FQGNSA. V lost 1 base, J lost 3 bases, and 1 base stayed unmatched. The CDR3 nucleotides read TGTGCCAGCAGCTTAGATAGCGGGAGGACAGATACGCAGTATTTT. It encodes CASSLDSGRTDTQYF.

A word on this clone: Its ends do not fully match the called genes, so a read error is possible. Other DNA sequences from this sample encode an identical CDR3 as well. The chain combines TRBV20-1 with TRBJ2-1; D is undetermined. CDR3 length: 10 amino acids. Germline lookup yields CDR1 DFQATT and CDR2 SNEGSKA (reference sequence). The CDR3: CSAGDNEQFF. The CDR3 nucleotides are TGCAGTGCTGGAGACAATGAGCAGTTCTTC.

The chain employs TRBV18 and TRBJ2-1; tentatively, D is TRBD1 (5 bases). The V gene lost 4 bases and the J gene lost 2 bases, with 9 bases spanning the gap. The V gene's germline CDR1 is KGHSH and CDR2 LQKENI. The CDR3 is 14 amino acids. The CDR3 loop reads CASSLWGTYNEQFF. CDR3 bases: TGTGCCAGCTCACTCTGGGGCACCTACAATGAGCAGTTCTTC.

The chain recombines TRBV7-9 with TRBJ2-5; the match to TRBD1 covers 10 bases. V lost 2 bases to trimming and J lost 7 bases; unmatched junction nucleotides: 7. The CDR3 contains 15 residues. Germline CDR1 reads SEHNR; CDR2 reads FQNEAQ (reference sequence). The CDR3 nucleotides are TGTGCCAGCAGCTTAAGCTCCGGGACAGGGGTGACCCAGTACTTC. Its protein is CASSLSSGTGVTQYF.

The chain combines TRBV9 with TRBJ2-2; TRBD1 agrees at 9 bases. Per germline, CDR1 SGDLS and CDR2 YYNGEE. V lost 3 bases, J lost 2 bases, and 8 bases stayed unmatched. The CDR3 is made up of 17 amino acids. CDR3 sequence (DNA): TGTGCCAGCAGCGCTCTAACAGGGGGCATTAACACCGGGGAGCTGTTTTTT. Translated: CASSALTGGINTGELFF.

The rearrangement uses TRBV28 and TRBJ1-1; D is ambiguous. The CDR3 consists of 12 residues. Trimming cost V 10 bases and J 9 bases, with 18 bases left between them. Germline CDR1 MDHEN, CDR2 SYDVKM. The CDR3 sequence: CATREALSKAFF. In nucleotides, the CDR3 is TGTGCCACAAGGGAGGCGTTGAGCAAAGCTTTCTTT.

About this clone itself: Other DNA sequences from this sample encode an identical CDR3 as well. This chain connects TRBV7-9 to TRBJ2-7; D uncertain. This CDR3 contains 14 residues. Trimming stripped 1 base from V and 0 bases from J, with 7 bases between. The germline V gene encodes CDR1 SEHNR and CDR2 FQNEAQ (reference sequence). CDR3 sequence: CASSLGQSSYEQYF. The CDR3 DNA is TGTGCCAGCAGCTTAGGGCAGAGCTCCTACGAGCAGTACTTC. The full variable domain, completed using reference TRBV7-9 and TRBJ2-7, is DTGVSQNPRHKITKRGQNVTFRCDPISEHNRLYWYRQTLGQGPEFLTYFQNEAQLEKSRLLSDRFSAERPKGSFSTLEIQRTEQGDSAMYLCASSLGQSSYEQYFGPGTRLTVT.

A remark on this clone: At the DNA level, this CDR3 is encoded by other sequences in the same sample as well. CDR3 sequence: CASSLDRDYGYTF. The CDR3, as DNA: TGCGCCAGCAGCTTGGACAGAGATTATGGCTACACCTTC. The chain is built from TRBV5-1 and TRBJ1-2; D unclear. V lost 0 bases to trimming and J lost 5 bases, with 8 bases between them. The CDR3 loop spans 13 amino acids. Germline V lookup: CDR1 SGHRS, CDR2 YFSETQ.

As regards this clone: The sample contains more than one DNA sequence encoding this CDR3. The rearrangement links TRBV18 to TRBJ2-5; TRBD1 agrees at 7 bases. This CDR3 region has 14 residues. Germline loops: CDR1 KGHSH, CDR2 LQKENI. V shed 4 bases and J 2 bases; nucleotides not matched to a gene: 4. The CDR3 DNA sequence: TGTGCCAGCTCACTAGGACAGGAACAAGAGACCCAGTACTTC. Residues: CASSLGQEQETQYF.

The CDR3 loop reads CASSMLGFTEAFF. In DNA, the CDR3 is TGTGCCAGTAGTATGTTGGGGTTCACTGAAGCTTTCTTT. The V gene is TRBV19, the J gene TRBJ1-1; no clear D. The V end lost 3 bases, the J end lost 4 bases, and 9 bases lay between the germline ends. The CDR3 contains 13 residues. Germline loops: CDR1 LNHDA, CDR2 SQIVND (reference sequence).

Concerning this clone itself: Other DNA sequences in this sample translate to the same CDR3. The V gene is TRBV5-1, the J gene TRBJ1-1; D gene uncertain. V gave up 1 base and J gave up 1 base, with 5 bases separating them. This CDR3 contains 13 residues. The germline CDR1 and CDR2 sequences are SGHRS and YFSETQ. The CDR3 DNA reads TGCGCCAGCAGCTTGTGGGAGAACACTGAAGCTTTCTTT. Translation: CASSLWENTEAFF.

V is TRBV18 and J is TRBJ1-5; D remains ambiguous. Trimming removed 1 base at V and 6 bases at J, with 16 bases between. The V gene's germline CDR1 is KGHSH and CDR2 LQKENI. The CDR3 has 16 amino acids. The CDR3 region has the DNA TGTGCCAGCTCACCACTAGCCACGGCAGGAGGTCAGCCCCAGCATTTT. It translates to CASSPLATAGGQPQHF.

Only one count was recorded for this clone. The gene calls are TRBV5-6 and TRBJ2-7; 9 bases align to TRBD1. The CDR3 totals 14 residues. Looked up from germline, CDR1 is SGHDT and CDR2 is YYEEEE. With V trimmed by 4 bases and J by 2 bases, 4 bases remained unmatched. CDR3 in DNA: TGTGCCAGCAGCCAGGGACAGGGCGCCTACGAGCAGTACTTC. Protein sequence: CASSQGQGAYEQYF.

The CDR3, as DNA: TGTGCCAGCACAGACCGACCTGGGGAGACCCAGTACTTC. It specifies CASTDRPGETQYF. The rearrangement links TRBV2 to TRBJ2-5; no clear D. The CDR3 covers 13 residues. Germline CDR1 is SNHLY and CDR2 is FYNNEI. Deletions cut 7 bases from V and 5 bases from J, with 14 bases between.